This T cell receptor (beta chain) is drawn from a study of untreated major depressive disorder. Every participant had European ancestry. Each donor gave 25 to 30 ml of EDTA blood. Profiled with immunoSEQ multiplex PCR; TCRdb holds only in-frame clones, not every one. This sample has roughly 13,000 clones, with roughly 91% found just once. Sequencing input: CD4+ T cells from PBMCs. The sequence derives from a man aged 30-40 years with major depressive disorder.

The CDR3 loop reads CASWDRVNQPQHF. CDR3 in DNA: TGTGCCAGCTGGGACAGGGTTAATCAGCCCCAGCATTTT. V usage is TRBV6-1 and J usage is TRBJ1-5, with 9 bases identical to TRBD1. The germline V gene encodes CDR1 MNHNS and CDR2 SASEGT. The CDR3 runs to 13 residues. V lost 8 bases to trimming and J lost 4 bases; unmatched junction nucleotides: 3.